This entry features one T cell receptor (beta chain) sequence. Per the original methods: The authors estimated nucleated cell counts from reference gene primer amplification. Profiled with immunoSEQ multiplex PCR; TCRdb holds only in-frame clones, not every one. V and J calls and clone size are those listed in that table; D and trimming were worked out from the DNA. The sample holds just over 300,000 clones; 90% are singletons and the top ten take 3.5% to 4.5%. These data belong to a study of blood T cell repertoires in COVID-19. Per the germline V gene, CDR1 is LNHDA and CDR2 is SQIVND (reference sequence). V dropped 5 bases and J dropped 12 bases, with 20 bases sitting between them. The CDR3 has 14 amino acids.

Sequencing was performed on PBMCs or T cells enriched from blood (not recorded which). This TCR derives from a woman between 18 and 30 years old with acute COVID-19. V is TRBV19 and J is TRBJ2-1, with D hard to call. The chain's CDR3 is CASSPQESIPGQFF. The CDR3 nucleotides read TGTGCCAGTAGTCCTCAAGAGTCTATCCCAGGGCAGTTCTTC.